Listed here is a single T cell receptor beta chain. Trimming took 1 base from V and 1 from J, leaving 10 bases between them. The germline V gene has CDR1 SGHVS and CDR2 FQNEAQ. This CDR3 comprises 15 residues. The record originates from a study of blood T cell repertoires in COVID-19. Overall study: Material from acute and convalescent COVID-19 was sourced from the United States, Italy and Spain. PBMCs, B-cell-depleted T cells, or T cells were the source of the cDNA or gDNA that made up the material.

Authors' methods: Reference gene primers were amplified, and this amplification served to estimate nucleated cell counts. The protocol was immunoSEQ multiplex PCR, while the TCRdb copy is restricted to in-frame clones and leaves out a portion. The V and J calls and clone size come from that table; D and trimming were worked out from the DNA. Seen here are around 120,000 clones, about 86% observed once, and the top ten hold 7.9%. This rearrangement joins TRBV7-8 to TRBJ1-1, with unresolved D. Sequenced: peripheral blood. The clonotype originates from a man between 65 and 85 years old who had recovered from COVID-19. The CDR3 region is CASSLVVTANTEAFF. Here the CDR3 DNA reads TGTGCCAGCAGCTTAGTTGTTACAGCGAACACTGAAGCTTTCTTT.